Below, 24 T cell receptor beta chains from the same sample are listed, as sequenced in a study of T cells after yellow fever vaccination. TCRdb analysed the 5' RACE reads with MiXCR anew, one entry per CDR3 protein. The repertoire has 170,000 or so distinct CDR3 sequences, over 7% of them found once; the top ten carry under 40%. Sequenced here: CD8+ T cells sorted from PBMCs, sampled 45 days after the yellow fever booster vaccination. These receptors were obtained from a man younger than 30 who received the YFV17D yellow fever vaccine.

This chain uses TRBV7-3 with TRBJ2-5, with TRBD2 matching over 9 bases. V lost 4 bases, J lost 2 bases, and 8 bases stayed unmatched. Per the germline V gene, CDR1 is SGHTA and CDR2 is FQGTGA. The CDR3 is 16 residues long. The CDR3 sequence: CASSSGPSGIQETQYF. The CDR3 bases are TGTGCCAGCAGCTCCGGTCCTAGCGGGATACAAGAGACCCAGTACTTC.

V is TRBV4-3 and J is TRBJ2-3, with 7 positions matching TRBD1. The trim removed 1 base at V and 1 base at J, leaving 5 bases unmatched. CDR1 LGHNA and CDR2 YSLEER come from the germline V gene. CDR3 length equals 16 residues. This CDR3 reads CASSQAWTGGTDTQYF. The CDR3 nucleotides are TGCGCCAGCAGCCAAGCTTGGACAGGAGGCACAGATACGCAGTATTTT.

The V gene is TRBV27, the J gene TRBJ1-6; 7 nucleotides line up with TRBD1. V gave up 3 bases and J gave up 9 bases; unmatched junction bases: 11. Germline lookup yields CDR1 MNHEY and CDR2 SMNVEV (reference sequence). CDR3 length: 16 amino acids. The CDR3 is CASSFHPRGRGSPLHF. As DNA, the CDR3 is TGTGCCAGCAGTTTTCACCCTAGGGGGCGAGGTTCACCCCTCCACTTT.

For this clonotype: As the CDR3 is not closed by the conserved phenylalanine or tryptophan, this likely results from a read error. The rearrangement links TRBV27 to TRBJ2-7; a weak D match, TRBD1 (6 bases). This CDR3 is built from 14 residues. The germline gives CDR1 MNHEY, CDR2 SMNVEV (reference sequence). Trimming pared 0 bases from V and 6 bases from J, leaving 12 bases between. The CDR3 DNA is TGTGCCAGCAGTTTATCACAGGGATCGGGCGAGCAGTACTTG. Its translation: CASSLSQGSGEQYL.

The sample holds a few counts of this clonotype. The rearrangement joins TRBV19 to TRBJ2-5; D is unclear. The V and J ends lost 1 base and 4 bases respectively, with 7 bases between them. Germline lookup yields CDR1 LNHDA and CDR2 SQIVND (reference sequence). The CDR3 is 13 residues long. The CDR3 DNA is TGTGCCAGTAGTATAGTTACGTCAGAGACCCAGTACTTC. Its translation: CASSIVTSETQYF.

This sequence joins TRBV11-2 and TRBJ1-1; 7 positions match TRBD1. The V and J ends lost 4 bases and 4 bases, in that order; junction bases with no gene match: 3. The CDR3 has 13 residues. In germline, CDR1 is SGHAT, CDR2 FQNNGV. In DNA form, the CDR3 reads TGTGCCAGCAGCTCCCAGGGGGTCACTGAAGCTTTCTTT. Translated, it gives CASSSQGVTEAFF.

This clonotype was seen only a few times. The chain has TRBV7-2 and TRBJ2-1; D is unresolved. Trimming cost V 1 base and J 12 bases, with 19 bases left between them. The germline gives CDR1 SGHTA, CDR2 FQGNSA. CDR3 length: 15 amino acids. DNA for the CDR3: TGTGCCAGCAGCTTAGGGGCCAGACCTAATGAAGGGCAGTTCTTC. This translates into CASSLGARPNEGQFF.

V usage is TRBV7-3 and J usage is TRBJ2-5, with TRBD1 matching 7 bases. Trimming cost V 0 bases and J 5 bases; bases outside gene matches: 9. Germline CDR1 and CDR2: SGHTA and FQGTGA. This CDR3 is built from 16 residues. This CDR3 is CASSLTPDRVTETQYF. The CDR3 DNA reads TGTGCCAGCAGCTTAACGCCTGACAGGGTGACTGAGACCCAGTACTTC. Drawing the rest from reference TRBV7-3 and TRBJ2-5, the complete variable domain is GAGVSQTPSNKVTEKGKYVELRCDPISGHTALYWYRQSLGQGPEFLIYFQGTGAADDSGLPNDRFFAVRPEGSVSTLKIQRTERGDSAVYLCASSLTPDRVTETQYFGPGTRLLVL.

This clonotype was recorded only once. The chain has TRBV29-1 and TRBJ2-5; D perhaps matches TRBD2 (6 bases). The germline gives CDR1 SQVTM, CDR2 ANQGSEA. The CDR3 totals 13 residues. Trimming left V 4 bases short and J 5 bases short, with 14 bases between. The CDR3 sequence: CSVVWGAGETQYF. CDR3 bases: TGCAGCGTTGTGTGGGGCGCGGGGGAGACCCAGTACTTC.

This clonotype was seen only a few times. The chain recombines TRBV6-5 with TRBJ1-1, with 7 bases lining up with TRBD1. Germline V gene sequence: CDR1 MNHEY, CDR2 SVGAGI. The CDR3 is made up of 17 amino acids. Trimming took 6 bases from V and 4 from J; bases not matched to a gene: 17. CDR3 sequence: CASRGKTRNRGGTEAFF. CDR3 bases: TGTGCCAGCAGGGGAAAAACACGAAACAGGGGCGGCACTGAAGCTTTCTTT.

This clonotype was seen only a few times. The chain joins TRBV7-6 to TRBJ1-3; TRBD1 is a possible D gene (6 bases). The V gene's germline CDR1 is SGHVS and CDR2 FNYEAQ. The CDR3 sequence is 16 residues long. The germline V and J ends were trimmed by 5 bases and 0 bases, with 14 bases remaining between them. CDR3 bases: TGTGCCAGCAGCCCGTTCTCAGGGGACTCTGGAAACACCATATATTTT. This codes for CASSPFSGDSGNTIYF.

This clonotype was counted ten times or more. V usage is TRBV9 and J usage is TRBJ2-5, with D maybe TRBD2 (7 bases). The CDR3 sequence is 15 residues long. The germline V gene has CDR1 SGDLS and CDR2 YYNGEE. Trimming left V 3 bases short and J 2 bases short, with 14 bases between. Written as DNA, the CDR3 is TGTGCCAGCAGCGCGGCCGGGGGGCCTCAAGAGACCCAGTACTTC. This codes for CASSAAGGPQETQYF.

Ten or more counts support this clonotype. The chain has TRBV4-3 and TRBJ2-1; D is perhaps TRBD2 (5 bases). V lost 0 bases to trimming and J lost 0 bases, with 6 bases between them. The CDR3 is 15 amino acids. Germline V gene data show CDR1 as LGHNA and CDR2 as YSLEER. The CDR3 loop reads CASSQDRGSYNEQFF. CDR3 nucleotides: TGCGCCAGCAGCCAAGATCGGGGCTCCTACAATGAGCAGTTCTTC.

This clonotype was recorded only once. The rearrangement uses TRBV5-6 and TRBJ2-7, with D unclear. V gave up 5 bases and J gave up 6 bases, with 15 bases separating them. The CDR3 is made up of 13 amino acids. Germline lookup yields CDR1 SGHDT and CDR2 YYEEEE. The CDR3 spells CASSPLLSAEQYF. In DNA, the CDR3 is TGTGCCAGCAGTCCCCTACTAAGCGCCGAGCAGTACTTC.

This clonotype appeared many times. The rearrangement links TRBV4-3 to TRBJ2-1; no clear D. V was cut by 4 bases and J by 9 bases, with 25 bases left in between. This CDR3 has 17 residues. Looked up from germline, CDR1 is LGHNA and CDR2 is YSLEER. Written as DNA, the CDR3 is TGCGCCAGCAGCCTAAGACCGCCGCGCCCGGTGATGGTTGAGCAGTTCTTC. As protein: CASSLRPPRPVMVEQFF.

This clonotype was observed a handful of times. The rearrangement uses TRBV5-1 and TRBJ2-1; D not certain. V lost 4 bases to trimming and J lost 5 bases, with 10 bases between them. The germline CDR1 and CDR2 sequences are SGHRS and YFSETQ. The CDR3 length is 13 residues. The CDR3 here is CASSGANHNEQFF. CDR3 sequence (DNA): TGCGCCAGCAGCGGCGCCAACCACAATGAGCAGTTCTTC.

In this sample, this clonotype turned up many times. The chain recombines TRBV5-6 with TRBJ1-1; TRBD1 might be the D (6 bases). Germline lookup yields CDR1 SGHDT and CDR2 YYEEEE. The CDR3 is 16 amino acids. V dropped 2 bases and J dropped 1 base, with 15 bases sitting between them. CDR3 amino acids: CASSFSWRGKNTEAFF. DNA for the CDR3: TGTGCCAGCAGCTTTTCCTGGAGGGGGAAGAACACTGAAGCTTTCTTT.

This chain connects TRBV6-5 to TRBJ2-1, with D uncertain. Looked up from germline, CDR1 is MNHEY and CDR2 is SVGAGI. Deletions cut 4 bases from V and 5 bases from J, with 9 bases between. The CDR3 runs to 13 residues. In nucleotides, the CDR3 is TGTGCCAGCAGTTCCGCTGGAAACAATGAGCAGTTCTTC. Residues: CASSSAGNNEQFF.

The V call is TRBV2, the J call TRBJ2-7; TRBD2 agrees at 7 bases. Germline CDR1 reads SNHLY; CDR2 reads FYNNEI. This CDR3 is built from 17 residues. V was clipped by 2 bases and J by 4 bases; unmatched bases: 14. The CDR3: CASSERSGGLAYYEQYV. The CDR3 nucleotides read TGTGCCAGCAGTGAAAGGTCGGGGGGACTGGCCTATTACGAGCAGTACGTC.

This clonotype has a count of ten or more. The J gene is TRBJ2-1, the V gene TRBV20-1; D call uncertain. CDR1 DFQATT and CDR2 SNEGSKA come from the germline V gene (reference sequence). Trimming stripped 3 bases from V and 0 bases from J, with 15 bases between. This CDR3 region has 16 residues. This chain's CDR3 is CSARPHDAGSYNEQFF. Here the CDR3 DNA reads TGCAGTGCTAGGCCTCACGATGCTGGCTCCTACAATGAGCAGTTCTTC.

The rearrangement joins TRBV29-1 to TRBJ2-7; D assignment may be TRBD1 or TRBD2 (5 bases each). CDR1 SQVTM and CDR2 ANQGSEA come from the germline V gene. V was cut by 6 bases and J by 4 bases, with 10 bases left in between. The CDR3 loop spans 11 amino acids. The CDR3 sequence: CSVTGPYEQYF. The CDR3 DNA sequence: TGCAGCGTCACGGGACCGTACGAGCAGTACTTC.

This clonotype has a handful of counts. This sequence joins TRBV7-3 and TRBJ2-2; 7 nucleotides agree with TRBD1. Per germline, CDR1 SGHTA and CDR2 FQGTGA. V dropped 5 bases and J dropped 7; count of bases not matched to a gene: 4. The CDR3 consists of 13 residues. CDR3 sequence reads: CASSQGVLGELFF. CDR3 nucleotide sequence: TGTGCCAGCAGCCAGGGGGTGCTCGGGGAGCTGTTTTTT.

The rearrangement joins TRBV10-2 to TRBJ1-1; TRBD1 is a possible D gene (5 bases). The CDR3 has 14 amino acids. CDR1 WSHSY and CDR2 SAAADI come from the germline V gene. V was cut by 1 base and J by 5 bases, with 11 bases left in between. CDR3 bases: TGCGCCAGCAGTGAGTGGGGGGGAAATACTGAAGCTTTCTTT. Residues: CASSEWGGNTEAFF.

This clonotype appeared a few times. This chain connects TRBV11-2 to TRBJ1-4; 9 nucleotides align to TRBD1. There are 16 residues in the CDR3. The germline V gene has CDR1 SGHAT and CDR2 FQNNGV. Trimming cost V 2 bases and J 8 bases; bases outside gene matches: 9. As DNA, the CDR3 is TGTGCCAGCAGCTTAATCATGGGACAGGGAATCGAAAAACTGTTTTTT. This codes for CASSLIMGQGIEKLFF. Full variable domain (missing parts from reference TRBV11-2 and TRBJ1-4): EAGVAQSPRYKIIEKRQSVAFWCNPISGHATLYWYQQILGQGPKLLIQFQNNGVVDDSQLPKDRFSAERLKGVDSTLKIQPAKLEDSAVYLCASSLIMGQGIEKLFFGSGTQLSVL.